A single sample is the source of the 25 T cell receptor beta chains below, sequenced in a study of vaccination effects on CD4 cells after COVID-19 (dated 2022 in TCRdb). Libraries were prepared through the immunoSEQ multiplex PCR assay. The clones in this table, taken by TCRdb from immuneACCESS, are in-frame only. Not every clone is retained; where verified, under half of the shortfall comes from an unresolved V gene, and the cause of the rest is unknown. Here the sample has 20,000 or so clones; 76% occur a single time. About 9.1% of the sample comes from the top ten. No antigen is known for these receptors. In the ViraFEST assay, PBMC were stimulated with viral peptide pools, and antigen-specific CD4+ T cell clonotypes were then identified by expansion using TCR sequencing. After more than nine days of culture, CD4+ T cells were isolated with the EasySep CD4+ T cell isolation kit. Each participant received two doses of an mRNA SARS-CoV-2 vaccine, either BNT162b2 or mRNA-1273.

The material was CD4+ T cells from PBMCs cultured with HCoV-229E spike peptides, obtained after COVID-19 vaccination. Explained via the paper, the cell subset or site label denotes: HCoV-229E spike overlapping peptide pool stimulation. These receptors were collected from a human donor who received a COVID-19 vaccine.

This chain connects TRBV6-5 to TRBJ2-2; 8 nucleotides align to TRBD1. The CDR3 consists of 14 residues. Losses at the gene ends were 7 bases for V and 6 bases for J; bases not matched to a gene: 7. Germline V gene data show CDR1 as MNHEY and CDR2 as SVGAGI. The CDR3 loop reads CASMAGGSAGELFF. DNA for the CDR3: TGTGCCAGCATGGCAGGGGGCTCCGCCGGGGAGCTGTTTTTT.

The genes are TRBV6-1 and TRBJ2-3, with TRBD2 as a possible D gene (6 bases). The germline gives CDR1 MNHNS, CDR2 SASEGT. V was trimmed by 6 bases and J by 3 bases, leaving 16 bases between them. The CDR3 totals 15 residues. Written as DNA, the CDR3 is TGTGCCAGCAGCGGGGCTTTTGGGGGGACAGATACGCAGTATTTT. Translating it yields CASSGAFGGTDTQYF.

J is TRBJ1-3 and V is TRBV2, with unresolved D. Germline assignment: CDR1 SNHLY and CDR2 FYNNEI. This CDR3 comprises 15 residues. V was shortened by 1 base and J by 0 bases, with 7 bases between the two germline ends. The chain's CDR3 is CASSEGQHSGNTIYF. The CDR3 bases are TGTGCCAGCAGTGAAGGGCAGCACTCTGGAAACACCATATATTTT.

The chain combines TRBV19 with TRBJ1-5; 9 nucleotides align to TRBD1. The CDR3 sequence is 15 residues long. V was clipped by 11 bases and J by 3 bases; unmatched bases: 11. Germline assignment: CDR1 LNHDA and CDR2 SQIVND (reference sequence). CDR3: CAARDRGGNNQPQHF. The CDR3 nucleotides are TGTGCCGCAAGAGACAGGGGGGGCAACAATCAGCCCCAGCATTTT.

This clone has more than one count but fewer than ten. The chain uses TRBV6-6 and TRBJ1-5; TRBD1 is a possible D gene (6 bases). The V end lost 6 bases, the J end lost 4 bases, and 16 bases lay between the germline ends. CDR3 size: 15 residues. Germline values: CDR1 MNHNY, CDR2 SVGAGI (reference sequence). The CDR3 nucleotides are TGTGCCAGCAGCTGGGCTCAGGACAGTAATCAGCCCCAGCATTTT. Translation: CASSWAQDSNQPQHF.

CDR3 loop: CASSSGPLISGANVLTF. In nucleotides, the CDR3 is TGTGCCAGCAGCTCCGGACCGCTCATCTCTGGGGCCAACGTCCTGACTTTC. V is TRBV7-6 and J is TRBJ2-6; D gene ambiguous. Trimming left V 4 bases short and J 0 bases short, with 13 bases between. The CDR3 length is 17 residues. CDR1 is SGHVS, CDR2 FNYEAQ, per germline.

The V and J genes are TRBV7-9 and TRBJ2-1; D unclear. CDR1 and CDR2 from the germline V gene are SEHNR and FQNEAQ (reference sequence). The CDR3 totals 17 residues. Trimming left V 3 bases short and J 7 bases short, with 22 bases between. CDR3 protein: CASSFLLRTNAANEQFF. In DNA form, the CDR3 reads TGTGCCAGCAGCTTTTTGTTGAGGACGAACGCTGCTAATGAGCAGTTCTTC.

This rearrangement joins TRBV11-3 to TRBJ2-7; TRBD1 agrees at 7 bases. Germline trimming cut 5 bases from V and 3 bases from J; bases unmatched to any gene: 7. The CDR3 runs 14 residues. Germline CDR1 reads SGHNT; CDR2 reads YENEEA. The CDR3 region has the DNA TGTGCCAGCAGCCTTCGGGGACAGAACTACGAGCAGTACTTC. Encoded protein: CASSLRGQNYEQYF. Filled out from reference TRBV11-3 and TRBJ2-7, the complete variable domain reads EAGVVQSPRYKIIEKKQPVAFWCNPISGHNTLYWYLQNLGQGPELLIRYENEEAVDDSQLPKDRFSAERLKGVDSTLKIQPAELGDSAVYLCASSLRGQNYEQYFGPGTRLTVT.

This clone was counted a few times. V gene TRBV15 combines with J gene TRBJ2-7; perhaps TRBD1 as D (5 bases). The CDR3 sequence is 14 residues long. From germline, CDR1 is LNHNV and CDR2 YYDKDF (reference sequence). Trimming took 4 bases from V and 1 from J, leaving 11 bases between them. CDR3 loop: CATSIRTGSYEQYF. The CDR3 DNA follows: TGTGCCACCAGCATTCGTACAGGATCCTACGAGCAGTACTTC. Full variable domain (outside the CDR3, taken from reference TRBV15 and TRBJ2-7): DAMVIQNPRYQVTQFGKPVTLSCSQTLNHNVMYWYQQKSSQAPKLLFHYYDKDFNNEADTPDNFQSRRPNTSFCFLDIRSPGLGDTAMYLCATSIRTGSYEQYFGPGTRLTVT.

J is TRBJ2-7 and V is TRBV7-2; the match to TRBD2 covers 12 bases. The CDR3 is made up of 19 amino acids. Trimming at V came to 4 bases and at J to 6 bases, leaving 19 bases not matched to a gene. Per germline, CDR1 SGHTA and CDR2 FQGNSA. The CDR3 protein is CASSSRLAGAISILGEQYF. CDR3 DNA sequence: TGTGCCAGCAGCTCAAGACTAGCGGGGGCGATTTCGATTTTGGGCGAGCAGTACTTC.

The genes are TRBV28 and TRBJ1-5; 10 nucleotides agree with TRBD1. CDR1 is MDHEN, CDR2 SYDVKM, per germline. With V trimmed by 7 bases and J by 3 bases, 12 bases remained unmatched. CDR3 length: 17 amino acids. CDR3 sequence (DNA): TGTGCCAGCACCCTATTCCGGGACAGGGGATTCAATCAGCCCCAGCATTTT. It specifies CASTLFRDRGFNQPQHF.

The chain has TRBV19 and TRBJ2-2; no definite D call. V lost 7 bases and J lost 1, with 13 bases in between. The length of the CDR3 is 15 residues. Germline-derived CDR1 and CDR2 are LNHDA and SQIVND (reference sequence). The CDR3 DNA is TGTGCCAGTATCGGTCGGTCAGGGAACACCGGGGAGCTGTTTTTT. Translation: CASIGRSGNTGELFF.

The chain combines TRBV10-1 with TRBJ2-1; D is perhaps TRBD2 (6 bases). This CDR3 has 13 amino acids. With 6 bases removed from V and 10 bases from J, the gap between germline ends came to 16 bases. CDR1 is WNHNN and CDR2 is SYGVQD in the germline V gene (reference sequence). The CDR3 loop reads CASSGTVLGEQFF. CDR3 nucleotide sequence: TGCGCCAGCAGCGGGACTGTCCTTGGGGAGCAGTTCTTC.

The CDR3 here is CASSESAGTTGELFF. The CDR3 DNA reads TGCGCCAGCAGCGAGAGTGCAGGGACCACCGGGGAGCTGTTTTTT. The chain employs TRBV5-1 and TRBJ2-2; D may match TRBD1 or TRBD2 (5 bases each). The CDR3 is 15 residues long. V gave up 4 bases and J gave up 4 bases, with 14 bases separating them. The germline CDR1 and CDR2 sequences are SGHRS and YFSETQ.

The chain couples TRBV25-1 to TRBJ2-1; 7 nucleotides agree with TRBD1. Germline CDR1 is MGHDK and CDR2 is SYGVNS. The CDR3 is made up of 16 amino acids. V trimming: 4 bases; J trimming: 2 bases; junction bases outside the gene matches: 8. This CDR3 is CASSGFDRAPYNEQFF. The DNA for the CDR3 is TGTGCCAGCAGTGGATTCGACAGGGCCCCCTACAATGAGCAGTTCTTC.

This clone was counted a single time. This chain links TRBV7-8 with TRBJ2-1, with TRBD1 matching over 8 bases. Germline V gene data show CDR1 as SGHVS and CDR2 as FQNEAQ. The J segment lost 7 bases and the V segment lost 5 bases, leaving 7 bases of the junction unmatched. The CDR3 spans 14 residues. The CDR3 reads CASSTDRAGNEQFF. CDR3 nucleotides: TGTGCCAGCAGCACGGACAGGGCGGGGAATGAGCAGTTCTTC.

The genes are TRBV5-1 and TRBJ2-2, with a weak D call TRBD2 (6 bases). Trimming pared 5 bases from V and 3 bases from J, leaving 17 bases between. The CDR3 extends over 16 amino acids. Germline V gene data show CDR1 as SGHRS and CDR2 as YFSETQ. CDR3 sequence: CASREMGGLYTGELFF. In DNA, the CDR3 is TGCGCCAGCAGGGAGATGGGGGGTCTATACACCGGGGAGCTGTTTTTT. Based on the CDR3 plus reference TRBV5-1 and TRBJ2-2, the full variable domain is KAGVTQTPRYLIKTRGQQVTLSCSPISGHRSVSWYQQTPGQGLQFLFEYFSETQRNKGNFPGRFSGRQFSNSRSEMNVSTLELGDSALYLCASREMGGLYTGELFFGEGSRLTVL.

This clone has just a few counts. The rearrangement joins TRBV7-9 to TRBJ2-7; 10 bases are a match to TRBD1. Germline-derived CDR1 and CDR2 are SEHNR and FQNEAQ (reference sequence). Trimming took 10 bases from V and 4 from J; bases not matched to a gene: 4. The CDR3 extends over 12 amino acids. DNA for the CDR3: TGTGCCACAGGACAGGGGGGTTACGAGCAGTACTTC. This codes for CATGQGGYEQYF.

The rearrangement uses TRBV6-2 or TRBV6-3 and TRBJ2-7; TRBD1 agrees at 7 bases. V gave up 2 bases and J gave up 5 bases; unmatched junction bases: 18. Germline CDR1 and CDR2: MNHEY and SVGEGT. The CDR3 has 18 amino acids. The CDR3, as DNA: TGTGCCAGCAGTTACGATCGTACCCGGATGGGCAGGGGGAACGAGCAGTACTTC. This translates into CASSYDRTRMGRGNEQYF.

The J gene is TRBJ2-2, the V gene TRBV27, with a weak D call TRBD1 (5 bases). From germline, CDR1 is MNHEY and CDR2 SMNVEV (reference sequence). V shed 2 bases and J shed 5 bases, with 6 bases lying between them. There are 13 residues in the CDR3. This CDR3 is CASSLRQTGELFF. CDR3 sequence (DNA): TGTGCCAGCAGTTTAAGACAGACCGGGGAGCTGTTTTTT.

This clone has a handful of counts. The V gene is TRBV10-1, the J gene TRBJ2-7, with 11 bases matching TRBD1. The germline CDR1 and CDR2 sequences are WNHNN and SYGVQD (reference sequence). The trim removed 8 bases at V and 3 bases at J, leaving 3 bases unmatched. The CDR3 is 13 residues long. The CDR3 region is CASGDRGSYEQYF. The CDR3 DNA reads TGCGCCAGCGGGGACAGGGGGAGCTACGAGCAGTACTTC.

This clone was found once. The V call is TRBV5-1, the J call TRBJ2-2, with 10 bases matching TRBD1. Germline trimming cut 8 bases from V and 2 bases from J; bases unmatched to any gene: 12. The CDR3 is 17 residues long. CDR1 SGHRS and CDR2 YFSETQ come from the germline V gene. In nucleotides, the CDR3 is TGCGCCAGTAAAATCGGACAGGGGGGACTAAACACCGGGGAGCTGTTTTTT. Translating gives CASKIGQGGLNTGELFF. Complete variable domain (other parts from reference TRBV5-1 and TRBJ2-2): KAGVTQTPRYLIKTRGQQVTLSCSPISGHRSVSWYQQTPGQGLQFLFEYFSETQRNKGNFPGRFSGRQFSNSRSEMNVSTLELGDSALYLCASKIGQGGLNTGELFFGEGSRLTVL.

The chain combines TRBV6-1 with TRBJ2-6; TRBD1 or TRBD2 may be the D gene (6 bases each). Deletions cut 4 bases from V and 2 bases from J, with 12 bases between. Germline CDR1 is MNHNS and CDR2 is SASEGT. This CDR3 is 16 amino acids long. The CDR3, as DNA: TGTGCCAGCAGTGGGGGGGACAAAGCTGGGGCCAACGTCCTGACTTTC. Encoded protein: CASSGGDKAGANVLTF.

The chain is built from TRBV6-1 and TRBJ2-2, with 9 bases fitting TRBD1. Germline V gene sequence: CDR1 MNHNS, CDR2 SASEGT. V dropped 0 bases and J dropped 6; count of bases not matched to a gene: 8. The CDR3 loop spans 17 amino acids. CDR3 bases: TGTGCCAGCAGTGAAGCATTGACAGGGGGAAGGGCCGGGGAGCTGTTTTTT. It encodes CASSEALTGGRAGELFF.

The chain joins TRBV11-2 to TRBJ2-3; D may match TRBD1 or TRBD2 (6 bases each). Between the trimmed V and J ends, which lost 1 base and 2 bases, there was a span of 10 bases. Germline CDR1 reads SGHAT; CDR2 reads FQNNGV. The CDR3 covers 15 residues. CDR3 sequence: CASSLGGTNTDTQYF. For the CDR3, the DNA is TGTGCCAGCAGCTTAGGCGGGACAAACACAGATACGCAGTATTTT.